This TCR beta chain was obtained from a study of T cell responses to AZD1222 COVID-19 vaccine. Study-wide findings and caveats: It should be noted that donors were predominantly white British and more often female, and clonal diversity was possibly underestimated. Nearly half of the spike-specific TCRs reportedly recognize variant regions that carry no mutations. Vaccine-associated CD4 TCRs ranged over spike, dominating at 160-218 and 743-854. Compared with day 0, the breadth and depth of the Spike-specific TCR repertoire rose significantly after two doses of AZD1222.

Concerning this clone itself: Antigen specificity is unknown. Additional DNA sequences in this sample encode the identical CDR3.

CDR3 size: 15 residues. Deletions cut 1 base from V and 2 bases from J, with 11 bases between. Germline CDR1 is SGHNT and CDR2 is YENEEA. Sequencing was performed with immunoSEQ multiplex PCR; in TCRdb, only in-frame clones are kept and a portion is missing. The table lists about 120,000 clones, 80% to 90% of them singletons. The V call is TRBV11-3, the J call TRBJ2-5, with a weak D call TRBD2 (7 bases). This clonotype originated in an adult in good health. Sample: peripheral blood, taken on day 0 of AZD1222 vaccination. CDR3 in DNA: TGTGCCAGCAGCTTAGGGCGGGGGCCTCAAGAGACCCAGTACTTC. Translated: CASSLGRGPQETQYF.